This T cell receptor beta chain was found in a study of blood T cell repertoires in COVID-19. The repertoire was sequenced with immunoSEQ multiplex PCR; TCRdb's copy has only in-frame clones and lacks some. The sample carries 150,000 to 200,000 clones, about 80% recorded once. The age range of participants was 18 to 89 years, with residence in about two dozen US areas. Two negative PCRs, clearance, or symptom resolution were required of recovered Cohort 3 donors. Trimming at V came to 5 bases and at J to 5 bases, leaving 4 bases not matched to a gene. Germline CDR1 KGHDR, CDR2 SFDVKD. CDR3 length: 14 residues.

The TCR sequence derives from an older woman who had recovered from COVID-19. This chain connects TRBV24-1 to TRBJ1-5, with 8 bases identical to TRBD1. The sample consisted of PBMCs or T cells enriched from blood (not recorded which). In DNA form, the CDR3 reads TGTGCCACCAGTGCAGGGGGCAGCGATCAGCCCCAGCATTTT. Its protein product is CATSAGGSDQPQHF.